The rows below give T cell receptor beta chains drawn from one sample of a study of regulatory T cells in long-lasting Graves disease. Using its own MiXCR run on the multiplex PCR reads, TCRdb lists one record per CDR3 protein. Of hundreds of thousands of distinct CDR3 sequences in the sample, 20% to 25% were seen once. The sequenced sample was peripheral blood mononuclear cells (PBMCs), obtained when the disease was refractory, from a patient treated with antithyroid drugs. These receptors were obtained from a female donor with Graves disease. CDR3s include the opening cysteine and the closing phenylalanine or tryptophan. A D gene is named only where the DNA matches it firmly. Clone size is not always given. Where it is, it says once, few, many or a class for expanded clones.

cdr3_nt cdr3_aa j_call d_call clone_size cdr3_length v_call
TGCAGCGTTGGCCCCCTGTTGGTGGGGTCCAACCAAGAGACCCAGTACTTC CSVGPLLVGSNQETQYF TRBJ2-5 - few 17 TRBV29-1
TGTGCCAGCAGTTTGGCAGCGGGAGGGGACTACGAGCAGTACTTC CASSLAAGGDYEQYF TRBJ2-7 TRBD2 - 15 TRBV28
TGTGCCAGCACCGACACCGGGACGGAGAACACTGAAGCTTTCTTT CASTDTGTENTEAFF TRBJ1-1 - - 15 TRBV7-2
TGTGCCAGTAGTACAGCTGGAGGCCCAGACTATGGCTACACCTTC CASSTAGGPDYGYTF TRBJ1-2 - - 15 TRBV19
TGTGCCAGCAGTTTGTTAGCGGGGTCCTCCTACAATGAGCAGTTCTTC CASSLLAGSSYNEQFF TRBJ2-1 TRBD2 many 16 TRBV28
TGTGCCAGCACTCCAACGGACATATCACCCCTCCACTTT CASTPTDISPLHF TRBJ1-6 - many 13 TRBV12-3/TRBV12-4
TGTGCCAGCAGCGGGGGGGCCGGGGAGACCCAGTACTTC CASSGGAGETQYF TRBJ2-5 - many 13 TRBV3-1
TGTGCCAGCACGTTACAACAGTATGGCTACACCTTC CASTLQQYGYTF TRBJ1-2 - few 12 TRBV2
TGTGCCAGCAGCTTGTTTGGGGCATGGAACACTGAAGCTTTCTTT CASSLFGAWNTEAFF TRBJ1-1 - few 15 TRBV5-6
TGCAGTGCTGTCCGGGACAGGGTGAACACTGAAGCTTTCTTT CSAVRDRVNTEAFF TRBJ1-1 TRBD1 many 14 TRBV20-1
TGTGCCAGCAGCCTGACAGGAGTCCATAATTCACCCCTCCACTTT CASSLTGVHNSPLHF TRBJ1-6 - few 15 TRBV28
TGTGCCAGCAGCCGCAACTACCGGGACAGCTCCTACGAGCAGTACTTC CASSRNYRDSSYEQYF TRBJ2-7 TRBD1 few 16 TRBV7-9
TGTGCCAGCAGCGTACTAGCGGGGGGCTCAGAGACCCAGTACTTC CASSVLAGGSETQYF TRBJ2-5 TRBD2 few 15 TRBV9
TGTGCCACCAGTGATCCTATTACCTACGAAGCTTTCTTT CATSDPITYEAFF TRBJ1-1 - many 13 TRBV24-1
TGTGCCAGTAGTATGGGTCAGTTCAGGACTGAAGCTTTCTTT CASSMGQFRTEAFF TRBJ1-1 - few 14 TRBV19
TGTGCCAGCAGCTTAGGGGGGCTTCCCCCCTACGAGCAGTACTTC CASSLGGLPPYEQYF TRBJ2-7 - - 15 TRBV7-9
TGTGCCAGCACGCACAGCCTCCTTGGCGCCTACGAGCAGTACTTC CASTHSLLGAYEQYF TRBJ2-7 - many 15 TRBV28
TGTGCCAGCCGGGCCCAGGCCAACACCGGGGAGCTGTTTTTT CASRAQANTGELFF TRBJ2-2 - - 14 TRBV5-8
TGCAGCGTTGAAGAGGACAGGGTGTGGTATGGCTACACCTTC CSVEEDRVWYGYTF TRBJ1-2 TRBD1 - 14 TRBV29-1
TGTGCCAGCAGTGAATGGGGACCGAACAATCAGCCCCAGCATTTT CASSEWGPNNQPQHF TRBJ1-5 - few 15 TRBV2
TGTGCCAGCAGTTACTTCGACAGGCCGATCTATGGCTACACCTTC CASSYFDRPIYGYTF TRBJ1-2 - many 15 TRBV6-5
TGTGCCAGCAGCCGCCTGGGGACTGACGAGCAGTACTTC CASSRLGTDEQYF TRBJ2-7 - few 13 TRBV3-1
TGTGCCAGCAGTTTCGGGTCTTGGACAGCGAACACTGAAGCTTTCTTT CASSFGSWTANTEAFF TRBJ1-1 - many 16 TRBV27
TGTGCCAGCAGCCACGGGACAGGGTTTGGTGGCGAGCAGTACTTC CASSHGTGFGGEQYF TRBJ2-7 TRBD1 few 15 TRBV3-1
TGTGCCAGCAGTTTTAGAGCCAGGGGTCCCTACGAGCAGTACTTC CASSFRARGPYEQYF TRBJ2-7 - many 15 TRBV27
TGTGCCAGCAGTTTTGGTTCGTGGGAGGGCACCGGGGAGCTGTTTTTT CASSFGSWEGTGELFF TRBJ2-2 TRBD2 many 16 TRBV28
TGTGCCAGCAGCCTCCAGGGTGTACAGTATTTT CASSLQGVQYF TRBJ2-3 - - 11 TRBV11-3
TGTGCCACCTCTTGGCAGGGCACCTACGAGCAGTACTTC CATSWQGTYEQYF TRBJ2-7 - - 13 TRBV28
TGTGCCAGCAGCCCCCGGACATCTAATGGGGCTTCCTATGGCTACACCTTC CASSPRTSNGASYGYTF TRBJ1-2 - many 17 TRBV11-2
TGCAGCGGCCCGGACAGGCCTTCGCATGGCTACACCTTC CSGPDRPSHGYTF TRBJ1-2 TRBD1 few 13 TRBV29-1
TGTGCCAGTAGTATTCCAGGGAGCTCCTATAATTCACCCCTCCACTTT CASSIPGSSYNSPLHF TRBJ1-6 - few 16 TRBV19
TGTGCCAGCAGCCAAAATTGCGACAGCTATAATTCACCCCTCCACTTT CASSQNCDSYNSPLHF TRBJ1-6 - - 16 TRBV3-1
TGTGCCAGCAGTGAAATGGACAGCCGATCTGGGGCCAACGTCCTGACTTTC CASSEMDSRSGANVLTF TRBJ2-6 - many 17 TRBV25-1
TGCGCCAGCAGCTACGTTACAGGACAGGGGCGAGTCACTGAAGCTTTCTTT CASSYVTGQGRVTEAFF TRBJ1-1 TRBD1 - 17 TRBV5-1
TGTGCCAGCAGCTTAGAAAGGTGGCAAGAGACCCAGTACTTC CASSLERWQETQYF TRBJ2-5 - many 14 TRBV7-2
TGTGCCAGCAGTCCTAGTACAAGTACGGGAAACACCATATATTTT CASSPSTSTGNTIYF TRBJ1-3 - many 15 TRBV28
TGTGCCAGCAGTTACTCGGCGGGGGGCACAGATACGCAGTATTTT CASSYSAGGTDTQYF TRBJ2-3 TRBD2 - 15 TRBV6-2/TRBV6-3
TGCAGTTCTCCATCCGGGACTAGCGGAAAGAGCTCCTACAATGAGCAGTTCTTC CSSPSGTSGKSSYNEQFF TRBJ2-1 TRBD2 few 18 TRBV20-1
TGTGCCAGCAGTACAACCCTAGGGTCCATGCCCTATGAGCAGTTCTTC CASSTTLGSMPYEQFF TRBJ2-1 - - 16 TRBV28
TGTGCCAGCAGTGAGGGTGGGTGGACCTATGGCTACACCTTC CASSEGGWTYGYTF TRBJ1-2 - many 14 TRBV2
TGTGCTCGAACGGGACAGGGGGACACTGAAGCTTTCTTT CARTGQGDTEAFF TRBJ1-1 TRBD1 - 13 TRBV30
TGTGCCAGCAGCTCCCGGACTAGCGGGCAATACAATGAGCAGTTCTTC CASSSRTSGQYNEQFF TRBJ2-1 TRBD2 - 16 TRBV11-3
TGTGCCACCAGCAGGGACAGTGTCCTCTCTGGGGCCAACGTCCTGACTTTC CATSRDSVLSGANVLTF TRBJ2-6 - many 17 TRBV15
TGTGCCAGTAGTAACAGGGGCGCAGAGACCCAGTACTTC CASSNRGAETQYF TRBJ2-5 TRBD1 many 13 TRBV19
TGCGCCAGCAGCGAATCTAGTCCCACAGATACGCAGTATTTT CASSESSPTDTQYF TRBJ2-3 - - 14 TRBV5-1
TGTGCCAGCAGTGCGGTGGACCCGGGGAATCAGCCCCAGCATTTT CASSAVDPGNQPQHF TRBJ1-5 - few 15 TRBV6-1
TGTGCCAGCAGTAAGCAGGGGTTGTCTGGGGCCAACGTCCTGACTTTC CASSKQGLSGANVLTF TRBJ2-6 - few 16 TRBV6-1
TGTGCCAGCAGTGTTGAGAAGGGCGCCTCTCCTGACTTC CASSVEKGASPDF TRBJ1-2 - many 13 TRBV2
TGTGCCAGCAGCTTACCCACCATCCAAGAGACCCAGTACTTC CASSLPTIQETQYF TRBJ2-5 - many 14 TRBV7-9
TGTGCCAGCAGTGAAGGACGATTGAACACTGAAGCTTTCTTT CASSEGRLNTEAFF TRBJ1-1 - few 14 TRBV2
TGCAGTGCTAAAGATGGTACTAGCGGGCATTACAATGAGCAGTTCTTC CSAKDGTSGHYNEQFF TRBJ2-1 TRBD2 few 16 TRBV20-1
TGTGCCAGCAGTACCGTGCCCCAAGAGACCCAGTACTTC CASSTVPQETQYF TRBJ2-5 - many 13 TRBV6-1
TGTGCCAGCATACTAGGGACTAGCGGATCCTCCTACAATGAGCAGTTCTTC CASILGTSGSSYNEQFF TRBJ2-1 TRBD2 - 17 TRBV2
TGTGCCAGCAGGGGGGGGACAGGGAAAGCCGAGCAGTACTTC CASRGGTGKAEQYF TRBJ2-7 TRBD1 many 14 TRBV28
TGTGCCGCCGATTCCCCGAGTGCAAGTCAGCCCCAGCATTTT CAADSPSASQPQHF TRBJ1-5 - - 14 TRBV19
TGTGCCAGCAGCTTAGGTCTCTCCCCCTATGGCTACACCTTC CASSLGLSPYGYTF TRBJ1-2 - many 14 TRBV7-2
TGTGCCAGCAGGGGGGCGGGACAGGGTTTTGAAGCTTTCTTT CASRGAGQGFEAFF TRBJ1-1 TRBD1 - 14 TRBV7-2
TGCAGTGCTAGAGTACAATCAGGGTCCGGCGAGCAGTACTTC CSARVQSGSGEQYF TRBJ2-7 - - 14 TRBV20-1
TGTGCCAGCAGCGAGTGGGAGGCGGGGAACACCGGGGAGCTGTTTTTT CASSEWEAGNTGELFF TRBJ2-2 - - 16 TRBV9
TGTGCCTGGAGTGTCCCCCTAGGGACAGACGACGGGGAGCTGTTTTTT CAWSVPLGTDDGELFF TRBJ2-2 TRBD1 few 16 TRBV30